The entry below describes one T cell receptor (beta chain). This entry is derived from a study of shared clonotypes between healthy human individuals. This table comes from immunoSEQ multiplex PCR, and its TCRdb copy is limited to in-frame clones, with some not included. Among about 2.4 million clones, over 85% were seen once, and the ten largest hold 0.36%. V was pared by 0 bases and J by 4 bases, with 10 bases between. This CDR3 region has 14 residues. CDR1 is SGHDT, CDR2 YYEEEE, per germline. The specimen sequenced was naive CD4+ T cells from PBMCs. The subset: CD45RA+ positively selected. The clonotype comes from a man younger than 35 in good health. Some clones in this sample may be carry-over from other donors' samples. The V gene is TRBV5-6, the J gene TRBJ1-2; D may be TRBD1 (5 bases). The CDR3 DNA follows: TGTGCCAGCAGCTTGGCCGGGACCACCTATGGCTACACCTTC. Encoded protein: CASSLAGTTYGYTF. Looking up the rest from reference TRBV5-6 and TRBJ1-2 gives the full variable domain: DAGVTQSPTHLIKTRGQQVTLRCSPKSGHDTVSWYQQALGQGPQFIFQYYEEEERQRGNFPDRFSGHQFPNYSSELNVNALLLGDSALYLCASSLAGTTYGYTFGSGTRLTVV.